The 19 T cell receptor beta chains reported below all come from one sample, sequenced in a study of blood T cell repertoires in COVID-19. Measured with immunoSEQ multiplex PCR; TCRdb has only the in-frame clones, and not every one. The sample has a few hundred thousand clones; over 70% are singletons. The specimen sequenced was peripheral blood. The origin of the receptors is a woman in her 70s with COVID-19, enrolled during active disease.

The chain joins TRBV4-2 to TRBJ1-4; D unclear. The CDR3 spans 15 residues. CDR1 LGHNA and CDR2 YNFKEQ come from the germline V gene. V lost 0 bases and J 5 bases, leaving 10 bases between the germline ends. CDR3 bases: TGTGCCAGCAGCCAAGATGGGCGGAGGAATGAAAAACTGTTTTTT. It is translated as CASSQDGRRNEKLFF.

The chain has TRBV15 and TRBJ1-2, with D possibly being TRBD1 (5 bases). The CDR3 spans 15 residues. V lost 1 base to trimming and J lost 2 bases, with 11 bases between them. From germline, CDR1 is LNHNV and CDR2 YYDKDF (reference sequence). In nucleotides, the CDR3 is TGTGCCACCAGCAGAGGTGGGACTAGAAACTATGGCTACACCTTC. This codes for CATSRGGTRNYGYTF.

The rearrangement uses TRBV5-1 and TRBJ1-1, with D perhaps TRBD1 (6 bases). V lost 5 bases, J lost 4 bases, and 18 bases lay in between. Germline V gene sequence: CDR1 SGHRS, CDR2 YFSETQ. This CDR3 is built from 15 residues. CDR3 sequence: CASSPLQGIRTEAFF. For the CDR3, the DNA is TGCGCCAGCAGTCCGCTCCAGGGGATCCGCACTGAAGCTTTCTTT.

The chain has TRBV3-1 (or the pseudogene TRBV3-2) and TRBJ2-5, with 7 bases fitting TRBD2. Per the germline V gene, CDR1 is LGHDT and CDR2 is YNNKEL (reference sequence). Trimming at V came to 2 bases and at J to 4 bases, leaving 10 bases not matched to a gene. CDR3 length: 16 amino acids. CDR3 sequence reads: CASSQFAGVKGETQYF. CDR3 coding DNA: TGTGCCAGCAGCCAATTTGCGGGAGTTAAGGGAGAGACCCAGTACTTC.

The V gene is TRBV10-3, the J gene TRBJ1-1; D may be TRBD1 (6 bases). The CDR3 runs to 13 residues. V was pared by 6 bases and J by 4 bases, with 12 bases between. Germline-derived CDR1 and CDR2 are ENHRY and SYGVKD. As DNA, the CDR3 is TGTGCCATCAGCGAAGAGACAGGCACTGAAGCTTTCTTT. It specifies CAISEETGTEAFF.

The chain carries TRBV6-5 and TRBJ1-1, with 7 bases aligning to TRBD1. Looked up from germline, CDR1 is MNHEY and CDR2 is SVGAGI. The CDR3 sequence is 14 residues long. Trimming cost V 8 bases and J 3 bases; bases outside gene matches: 9. The CDR3 DNA sequence: TGTGCCAGCTACAACGACAGGGCCGACACTGAAGCTTTCTTT. Translating it yields CASYNDRADTEAFF.

This rearrangement joins TRBV11-2 to TRBJ1-1, with D perhaps TRBD1 (6 bases). The CDR3 loop spans 17 amino acids. V gave up 1 base and J gave up 5 bases, with 20 bases separating them. Germline values: CDR1 SGHAT, CDR2 FQNNGV. The CDR3 loop is CASSLGRGTVDKTEAFF. The CDR3 DNA is TGTGCCAGCAGCTTAGGCAGGGGCACGGTGGATAAGACTGAAGCTTTCTTT.

This sequence joins TRBV11-2 and TRBJ2-6, with 7 bases lining up with TRBD1. Germline V gives CDR1 SGHAT, CDR2 FQNNGV. The CDR3 has 18 amino acids. Germline trimming cut 1 base from V and 2 bases from J; bases unmatched to any gene: 8. The CDR3: CASSLVQGDIAGANVLTF. The CDR3 bases are TGTGCCAGCAGCTTAGTTCAGGGGGATATCGCTGGGGCCAACGTCCTGACTTTC.

V is TRBV5-5 and J is TRBJ2-5; TRBD2 matches 9 bases. The germline CDR1 and CDR2 sequences are SGHKS and YYEKEE (reference sequence). The CDR3 has 15 residues. J gave up 5 bases and V 4 bases, and 9 bases lay outside the gene matches. CDR3 sequence reads: CASSISGRSWETQYF. For the CDR3, the DNA is TGTGCCAGCAGCATCAGCGGGAGGAGTTGGGAGACCCAGTACTTC. The full variable domain, with the rest looked up from reference TRBV5-5 and TRBJ2-5, is DAGVTQSPTHLIKTRGQQVTLRCSPISGHKSVSWYQQVLGQGPQFIFQYYEKEERGRGNFPDRFSARQFPNYSSELNVNALLLGDSALYLCASSISGRSWETQYFGPGTRLLVL.

CDR3 region: CACSPRDSKRGGYTF. The DNA for the CDR3 is TGTGCCTGCTCACCCCGGGACTCTAAACGAGGCGGCTACACCTTC. J is TRBJ1-2 and V is TRBV30, with a tentative D call TRBD1 (5 bases). The V and J ends lost 6 bases and 8 bases respectively, with 25 bases between them. CDR1 is GTSNPN and CDR2 is SVGIG in the germline V gene (reference sequence). The CDR3 is 15 amino acids.

The CDR3 DNA reads as TGTGCCAGCAGTCGGGACAGTTCGGGTCGTGGCTACACCTTC. Translated: CASSRDSSGRGYTF. The V and J genes are TRBV6-2 or TRBV6-3 and TRBJ1-2; TRBD1 agrees at 7 bases. The V gene end was trimmed by 5 bases and the J gene end by 7 bases; junction bases not matched to a gene: 10. The CDR3 has 14 residues. CDR1 and CDR2 (germline): MNHEY, SVGEGT.

This clone appeared once. V usage is TRBV4-1 and J usage is TRBJ2-1; 9 bases are a match to TRBD2. Germline assignment: CDR1 MGHRA and CDR2 YSYEKL. Unmatched junction bases numbered 11, after V lost 1 base and J lost 7 bases. This CDR3 contains 17 residues. The CDR3 is CASSQGREGHISNEQFF. DNA of the CDR3: TGCGCCAGCAGCCAAGGGCGGGAGGGCCATATTTCTAATGAGCAGTTCTTC.

The V gene is TRBV3-1 (or the pseudogene TRBV3-2), the J gene TRBJ2-3, with 8 nucleotides matching TRBD2. The CDR3 contains 15 residues. The germline V gene has CDR1 LGHDT and CDR2 YNNKEL (reference sequence). Trimming removed 3 bases from V and 4 bases from J; junction bases left unmatched: 6. CDR3 protein: CASSHGGRRSDTQYF. The CDR3 bases are TGTGCCAGCAGCCACGGCGGGAGGAGATCAGATACGCAGTATTTT.

The chain uses TRBV5-6 and TRBJ1-2, with D perhaps TRBD1 (6 bases). The CDR3 spans 16 residues. Germline V lookup: CDR1 SGHDT, CDR2 YYEEEE. The V end lost 3 bases, the J end lost 1 base, and 16 bases lay between the germline ends. CDR3 residues: CASSSKTRDINYGYTF. DNA for the CDR3: TGTGCCAGCAGCTCAAAAACCCGGGACATTAACTATGGCTACACCTTC.

Remarks on this clone: Other DNA sequences in this specimen translate into the identical CDR3. V usage is TRBV7-9 and J usage is TRBJ1-2, with unresolved D. CDR3 length: 13 residues. Looked up from germline, CDR1 is SEHNR and CDR2 is FQNEAQ (reference sequence). Deletions cut 1 base from V and 4 bases from J, with 7 bases between. For the CDR3, the DNA is TGTGCCAGCAGCTTAGACAGAGCCTATGGCTACACCTTC. It yields the protein CASSLDRAYGYTF.

The rearrangement links TRBV30 to TRBJ1-2; 10 positions agree with TRBD1. This CDR3 has 15 amino acids. Germline V gene data show CDR1 as GTSNPN and CDR2 as SVGIG (reference sequence). The ends lost 0 bases at V and 7 bases at J; junction bases unmatched: 8. CDR3: CAWSVRGTGDGGYTF. The CDR3 DNA reads TGTGCCTGGAGTGTACGGGGGACAGGGGATGGTGGCTACACCTTC.

The gene calls are TRBV5-1 and TRBJ1-5, with 8 bases matching TRBD1. There are 14 residues in the CDR3. Per germline, CDR1 SGHRS and CDR2 YFSETQ. The V and J ends lost 4 bases and 7 bases, in that order; junction bases with no gene match: 7. CDR3 nucleotide sequence: TGCGCCAGCAGCCTTGACAGGGGAGGCCAGCCCCAGCATTTT. It yields the protein CASSLDRGGQPQHF.

This clone appeared once. The V call is TRBV7-2, the J call TRBJ2-7; TRBD1 matches 7 bases. This CDR3 has 12 residues. V shed 7 bases and J 5 bases; nucleotides not matched to a gene: 5. The germline CDR1 and CDR2 sequences are SGHTA and FQGNSA. The CDR3 sequence: CASNRGKDEQYF. CDR3 coding DNA: TGTGCCAGCAACAGGGGAAAGGACGAGCAGTACTTC. The full variable domain, rest sourced from reference TRBV7-2 and TRBJ2-7, is GAGVSQSPSNKVTEKGKDVELRCDPISGHTALYWYRQSLGQGLEFLIYFQGNSAPDKSGLPSDRFSAERTGGSVSTLTIQRTQQEDSAVYLCASNRGKDEQYFGPGTRLTVT.

V and J are TRBV20-1 and TRBJ2-7; the D gene is possibly TRBD1 (5 bases). Germline V lookup: CDR1 DFQATT, CDR2 SNEGSKA (reference sequence). The CDR3 runs to 12 residues. V lost 3 bases and J 7 bases, leaving 13 bases between the germline ends. In DNA form, the CDR3 reads TGCAGTGCTAGTCCAGGGAATAGTGAGCAGTACTTC. Encoded protein: CSASPGNSEQYF.